The present T cell receptor beta chain was sequenced within a study of identical twins. TCRdb redid the calling of the 5' RACE reads with MiXCR, one entry per CDR3 protein. This table has around 500,000 distinct CDR3 sequences, about 14% appearing once. This CDR3 has 14 residues. The V and J ends lost 6 bases and 6 bases respectively, with 19 bases between them. Germline V gene data show CDR1 as DFQATT and CDR2 as SNEGSKA (reference sequence). All donors were healthy Caucasians. These data were likewise used in another study, on yellow fever vaccine responses in identical twins.

The chain is built from TRBV20-1 and TRBJ2-3; a weak D match, TRBD2 (6 bases). The clonotype originates from a woman aged 18-30 years in good health. The sample was CD4+ T cells sorted from blood. CDR3 loop: CSAWGGGKRDTQYF. The CDR3 DNA reads as TGCAGTGCCTGGGGAGGAGGGAAACGTGATACGCAGTATTTT.